The 20 T cell receptor beta chains in this list originate from one sample, sequenced in a study of T cells in Graves' hyperthyroidism and ophthalmopathy. Template material for amplifying TCR beta CDR3 regions consisted of RNA transcripts. First-round RT-PCR of the TCR CDR3 relied on the HTBI primer set. TCRdb fed the multiplex PCR reads into MiXCR, producing one record per CDR3 protein. The sample lists about 560,000 distinct CDR3 sequences; over 15% were seen once. The sample consisted of blood. The receptors derive from a woman between 18 and 30 years old with Graves' hyperthyroidism.

This clonotype was recorded a few times. J is TRBJ1-1 and V is TRBV20-1, with D tentatively TRBD1 (5 bases). Trimming shortened V by 3 bases and J by 6 bases, and 14 bases separated the two germline ends. Germline V CDR1 and CDR2: DFQATT, SNEGSKA (reference sequence). This CDR3 spans 13 amino acids. The CDR3 loop is CSASRDGSAEAFF. The CDR3 DNA follows: TGCAGTGCTAGCAGGGACGGTAGCGCTGAAGCTTTCTTT.

This clonotype has ten or more counts. The chain has TRBV12-5 and TRBJ2-2; 11 bases map to TRBD2. The junction had 12 bases not matched to a gene; V was cut back by 4 bases and J by 2 bases. Germline loops: CDR1 LGHNT, CDR2 FRNRAP. The CDR3 contains 19 residues. CDR3 in amino acids: CASGSHPGLAATNTGELFF. CDR3 coding DNA: TGTGCTAGTGGTTCTCACCCGGGACTAGCGGCCACAAACACCGGGGAGCTGTTTTTT.

The sample holds a few counts of this clonotype. The chain is built from TRBV15 and TRBJ1-3; D gene ambiguous. V was trimmed by 0 bases and J by 1 base, leaving 10 bases between them. The CDR3 runs 16 residues. Germline values: CDR1 LNHNV, CDR2 YYDKDF (reference sequence). This CDR3 reads CATSRDQWGSGNTIYF. In DNA form, the CDR3 reads TGTGCCACCAGCAGAGATCAGTGGGGATCTGGAAACACCATATATTTT.

This clonotype was seen ten or more times. The V call is TRBV4-2, the J call TRBJ2-3; 13 bases line up with TRBD2. V dropped 3 bases and J dropped 4; count of bases not matched to a gene: 4. Germline V CDR1 and CDR2: LGHNA, YNFKEQ. The CDR3 loop spans 16 amino acids. The CDR3 reads CASSQRTSGGADTQYF. DNA for the CDR3: TGTGCCAGCAGCCAGAGGACTAGCGGGGGAGCAGATACGCAGTATTTT.

Ten or more counts support this clonotype. V gene TRBV20-1 combines with J gene TRBJ2-7, with 16 bases aligning to TRBD2. The CDR3 consists of 15 residues. The germline V gene has CDR1 DFQATT and CDR2 SNEGSKA (reference sequence). Germline trimming cut 3 bases from V and 7 bases from J; bases unmatched to any gene: 6. The CDR3, as DNA: TGCAGTGCTAGGGGGACTAGCGGGAGGGCAAATGAGCAGTACTTC. Residues: CSARGTSGRANEQYF.

This clonotype came up a few times. The chain has TRBV24-1 and TRBJ2-1; no clear D. V was shortened by 4 bases and J by 0 bases, with 12 bases between the two germline ends. CDR3 length: 16 residues. Germline assignment: CDR1 KGHDR and CDR2 SFDVKD. CDR3 amino acids: CATSDQVLSSYNEQFF. Written as DNA, the CDR3 is TGTGCCACCAGTGACCAAGTCCTGAGCTCCTACAATGAGCAGTTCTTC.

V and J are TRBV9 and TRBJ2-7, with 8 bases matching TRBD1. Germline CDR1 is SGDLS and CDR2 is YYNGEE. CDR3 length: 16 residues. V was pared by 3 bases and J by 2 bases, with 10 bases of the junction left unmatched. CDR3 in DNA: TGTGCCAGCAGCGCCGCCGGGACAGGCCCTACCTACGAGCAGTACTTC. Encoded protein: CASSAAGTGPTYEQYF. Supplemented by reference TRBV9 and TRBJ2-7, the full variable domain reads DSGVTQTPKHLITATGQRVTLRCSPRSGDLSVYWYQQSLDQGLQFLIQYYNGEERAKGNILERFSAQQFPDLHSELNLSSLELGDSALYFCASSAAGTGPTYEQYFGPGTRLTVT.

This clonotype occurred many times. The chain combines TRBV27 with TRBJ1-2, with a possible D match to TRBD1 (5 bases). Germline CDR1 and CDR2: MNHEY and SMNVEV (reference sequence). Trimming took 5 bases from V and 4 from J, leaving 17 bases between them. This CDR3 comprises 15 residues. The CDR3: CASSPRGGSRYGYTF. The CDR3 region has the DNA TGTGCCAGCAGTCCCCGGGGGGGGAGCCGCTATGGCTACACCTTC.

This clonotype came up many times. The chain combines TRBV24-1 with TRBJ2-3; 7 bases align to TRBD1. In germline, CDR1 is KGHDR, CDR2 SFDVKD. CDR3 length: 19 residues. Trimming removed 1 base from V and 1 base from J; junction bases left unmatched: 13. The DNA of the CDR3 is TGTGCCACCAGTGATTTCGTACCAGCAGGGGGTCTACGCACAGATACGCAGTATTTT. Protein: CATSDFVPAGGLRTDTQYF.

At least ten counts were recorded for this clonotype. The rearrangement joins TRBV20-1 to TRBJ2-7; TRBD1 matches at 11 bases. The CDR3 runs to 12 residues. Germline assignment: CDR1 DFQATT and CDR2 SNEGSKA (reference sequence). The V gene end was trimmed by 6 bases and the J gene end by 7 bases; junction bases not matched to a gene: 5. The CDR3 nucleotides are TGCAGTGCCATGGACAGGGGGCGGGAGCAGTACTTC. It encodes CSAMDRGREQYF.

This rearrangement joins TRBV2 to TRBJ1-3, with D unclear. Per germline, CDR1 SNHLY and CDR2 FYNNEI. The CDR3 contains 12 residues. Trimming pared 3 bases from V and 4 bases from J, leaving 4 bases between. The CDR3 protein is CASSDEGNTIYF. CDR3 nucleotides: TGTGCCAGCAGTGACGAGGGAAACACCATATATTTT.

This clonotype was found a few times. In DNA form, the CDR3 reads TGTGCCAGCAGTTACGCAGCGGGGGGGCAGAACGGGGAGCTGTTTTTT. This translates into CASSYAAGGQNGELFF. The chain combines TRBV6-5 with TRBJ2-2; TRBD2 matches at 10 bases. This CDR3 has 16 residues. J gave up 7 bases and V 2 bases, and 7 bases lay outside the gene matches. Germline V lookup: CDR1 MNHEY, CDR2 SVGAGI.

This clonotype appeared a few times. This sequence joins TRBV30 and TRBJ1-5; unclear D gene. Trimming removed 3 bases at V and 4 bases at J, with 10 bases between. Germline lookup yields CDR1 GTSNPN and CDR2 SVGIG (reference sequence). This CDR3 has 13 amino acids. The CDR3 DNA reads as TGTGCCTGGAGCCACGGAGTTAATCAGCCCCAGCATTTT. Translation gives CAWSHGVNQPQHF.

Many counts were recorded for this clonotype. V gene TRBV29-1 combines with J gene TRBJ2-7, with D hard to call. This CDR3 spans 13 amino acids. Trimming shortened V by 4 bases and J by 3 bases, and 13 bases separated the two germline ends. Germline V gives CDR1 SQVTM, CDR2 ANQGSEA. The CDR3 is CSVAYSLNYEQYF. DNA of the CDR3: TGCAGCGTTGCGTACAGTCTAAACTACGAGCAGTACTTC.

J is TRBJ2-7 and V is TRBV18; D tentatively reads TRBD1 or TRBD2 (6 bases each). The length of the CDR3 is 15 residues. Trimming shortened V by 3 bases and J by 7 bases, and 19 bases separated the two germline ends. From germline, CDR1 is KGHSH and CDR2 LQKENI. The CDR3 spells CASSPTYGGQGEQYF. As DNA, the CDR3 is TGTGCCAGCTCACCCACTTACGGGGGCCAGGGGGAGCAGTACTTC.

The J gene is TRBJ2-3, the V gene TRBV12-3 or TRBV12-4; tentatively, D is TRBD1 or TRBD2 (5 bases each). V was pared by 8 bases and J by 2 bases, with 11 bases between. The CDR3 runs 13 residues. This CDR3 reads CASGGYATDTQYF. In DNA form, the CDR3 reads TGTGCCAGCGGGGGTTATGCCACAGATACGCAGTATTTT.

This clonotype has just a few counts. The chain is built from TRBV25-1 and TRBJ2-3; either TRBD1 or TRBD2 may fit D (6 bases each). The CDR3 loop spans 18 amino acids. Trimming shortened V by 1 base and J by 6 bases, and 23 bases separated the two germline ends. Germline values: CDR1 MGHDK, CDR2 SYGVNS. CDR3 residues: CASSEFSYGGGGRDTQYF. The CDR3 region has the DNA TGTGCCAGCAGTGAATTCTCGTACGGGGGCGGAGGTAGGGATACGCAGTATTTT.

This clonotype was seen a handful of times. The chain recombines TRBV20-1 with TRBJ1-5; tentatively, D is TRBD1 (6 bases). V lost 2 bases and J lost 6, with 11 bases in between. Germline CDR1 reads DFQATT; CDR2 reads SNEGSKA (reference sequence). The CDR3 consists of 13 residues. The CDR3 loop is CSARTGGSQPQHF. The CDR3 DNA reads as TGCAGTGCTAGAACGGGGGGCAGTCAGCCCCAGCATTTT.

This clonotype has a count of ten or more. At one of its ends the junction is not consistent with the germline gene, which may arise from a read error. The J gene is TRBJ2-1, the V gene TRBV12-3 or TRBV12-4; possible D gene TRBD2, 6 bases. The CDR3 is 13 amino acids. The CDR3, as DNA: TGTGCCAGCAGTAAATTACCGGGGGATGAGCGGTTCTTC. This codes for CASSKLPGDERFF.

This clonotype was counted only a few times. The chain employs TRBV20-1 and TRBJ2-1; no clear D gene. Trimming cost V 3 bases and J 0 bases, with 12 bases left between them. The CDR3 loop spans 15 amino acids. The germline gives CDR1 DFQATT, CDR2 SNEGSKA (reference sequence). The CDR3 sequence is CSASSPINSYNEQFF. The CDR3 nucleotides are TGCAGTGCTAGTTCCCCTATCAACTCCTACAATGAGCAGTTCTTC.